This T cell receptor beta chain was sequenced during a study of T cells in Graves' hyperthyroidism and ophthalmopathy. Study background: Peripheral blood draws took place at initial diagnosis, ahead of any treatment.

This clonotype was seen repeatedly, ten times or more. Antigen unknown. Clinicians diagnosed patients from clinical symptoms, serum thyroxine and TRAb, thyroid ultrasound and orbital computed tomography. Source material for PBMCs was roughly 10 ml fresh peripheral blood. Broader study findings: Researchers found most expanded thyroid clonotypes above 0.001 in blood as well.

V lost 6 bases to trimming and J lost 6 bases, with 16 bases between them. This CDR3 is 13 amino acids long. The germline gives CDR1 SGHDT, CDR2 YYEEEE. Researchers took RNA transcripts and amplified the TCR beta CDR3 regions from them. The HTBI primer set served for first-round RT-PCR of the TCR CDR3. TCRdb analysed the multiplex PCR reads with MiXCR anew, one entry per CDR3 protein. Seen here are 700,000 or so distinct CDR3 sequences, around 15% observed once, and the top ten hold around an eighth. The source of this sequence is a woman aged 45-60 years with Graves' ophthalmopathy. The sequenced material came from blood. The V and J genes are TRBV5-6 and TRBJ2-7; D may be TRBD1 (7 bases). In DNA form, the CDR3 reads TGTGCCAGCAACTCCGGAGGGGGCGGCGAGCAGTACTTC. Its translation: CASNSGGGGEQYF. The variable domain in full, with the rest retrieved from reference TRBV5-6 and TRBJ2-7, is DAGVTQSPTHLIKTRGQQVTLRCSPKSGHDTVSWYQQALGQGPQFIFQYYEEEERQRGNFPDRFSGHQFPNYSSELNVNALLLGDSALYLCASNSGGGGEQYFGPGTRLTVT.